Listed here are 11 T cell receptor beta chains from one sample, sequenced in a study of CD8 T cells in Susac syndrome (dated by TCRdb to between 2019 and 2020). Preparation of the library involved the immunoSEQ multiplex PCR assay. RNA was extracted with the RNeasy kit and roughly 0.45 to 1 ug was reverse transcribed using random hexamers. TCRdb's own reprocessing of the public reads used fastp at Q25 and MiXCR and kept productive beta chains. Every entry covers one CDR3 protein and lists the most common genes and DNA from its rows. This sample gives 95,000 to 150,000 distinct CDR3 sequences in total; around 94% of them show up just once. Clones ranked in the top ten supply around 0.28% of the sample. The specimen sequenced was CD8+ T cells from PBMCs. All receptors come from a human donor with Susac syndrome.

The CDR3 sequence: CASSFSGGPNTEAFF. In nucleotides, the CDR3 is TGTGCCAGCAGCTTTAGTGGGGGCCCGAACACTGAAGCTTTCTTT. V is TRBV9 and J is TRBJ1-1; D possibly corresponds to TRBD1 (6 bases). This CDR3 comprises 15 residues. With 4 bases removed from V and 1 base from J, the gap between germline ends came to 14 bases. Germline V gene data show CDR1 as SGDLS and CDR2 as YYNGEE.

V gene TRBV7-9 combines with J gene TRBJ2-2; TRBD2 aligns across 10 bases. V was pared by 5 bases and J by 5 bases, with 8 bases of the junction left unmatched. Germline loops: CDR1 SEHNR, CDR2 FQNEAQ (reference sequence). This CDR3 is 16 amino acids long. The CDR3 coding sequence is TGTGCCAGCAGCGATCCTAGCGGGGGAGGAACCGGGGAGCTGTTTTTT. It is translated as CASSDPSGGGTGELFF.

The rearrangement links TRBV19 to TRBJ1-1, with a possible D match to TRBD1 (6 bases). Germline V CDR1 and CDR2: LNHDA, SQIVND (reference sequence). The CDR3 is 14 amino acids. The V end was cut by 5 bases, the J end by 4 bases, with 14 bases between. This chain's CDR3 is CASSLGGLGTEAFF. Here the CDR3 DNA reads TGTGCCAGTAGTCTCGGGGGCCTAGGCACTGAAGCTTTCTTT. The full variable domain, in which reference TRBV19 and TRBJ1-1 provide the parts outside the CDR3, is DGGITQSPKYLFRKEGQNVTLSCEQNLNHDAMYWYRQDPGQGLRLIYYSQIVNDFQKGDIAEGYSVSREKKESFPLTVTSAQKNPTAFYLCASSLGGLGTEAFFGQGTRLTVV.

The V call is TRBV21-1, the J call TRBJ2-5; the table gives TRBD2 as D, unverified against the DNA. TRBV21-1 constitutes a pseudogene. The CDR3 runs to 16 residues. The CDR3 here is CASSHGLAGDEETQYF. CDR3 DNA: TGTGCCAGCAGCCATGGACTAGCGGGGGATGAGGAGACCCAGTACTTC.

V usage is TRBV5-1 and J usage is TRBJ1-2; the D is unclear. The germline gives CDR1 SGHRS, CDR2 YFSETQ. CDR3 length: 16 amino acids. The germline V and J ends were trimmed by 0 bases and 7 bases, with 19 bases remaining between them. CDR3 loop: CASSLDPARTVIGYTF. The DNA for the CDR3 is TGCGCCAGCAGCTTGGATCCAGCGAGGACCGTTATTGGCTACACCTTC.

V and J are TRBV30 and TRBJ1-1; no definite D call. The CDR3 extends over 13 amino acids. Trimming removed 0 bases at V and 0 bases at J, with 5 bases between. The germline gives CDR1 GTSNPN, CDR2 SVGIG (reference sequence). The CDR3 region is CAWSVAMNTEAFF. CDR3 nucleotides: TGTGCCTGGAGTGTAGCTATGAACACTGAAGCTTTCTTT.

CDR3 nucleotides: TGTGCCAGTAGTATCGGTTCCTCCTACAATGAGCAGTTCTTC. Protein: CASSIGSSYNEQFF. V is TRBV19 and J is TRBJ2-1; no clear D gene. The V and J ends lost 3 bases and 0 bases respectively, with 6 bases between them. The CDR3 totals 14 residues. CDR1 is LNHDA, CDR2 SQIVND, per germline (reference sequence).

The sample holds one count of this clonotype. The chain combines TRBV4-2 with TRBJ1-5, with a possible D match to TRBD1 (5 bases). V dropped 3 bases and J dropped 4 bases, with 10 bases sitting between them. From germline, CDR1 is LGHNA and CDR2 YNFKEQ. This CDR3 spans 14 amino acids. CDR3 region: CASSQIQGNQPQHF. CDR3 DNA: TGTGCCAGCAGCCAGATCCAGGGAAATCAGCCCCAGCATTTT.

The genes are TRBV20-1 and TRBJ2-7; D uncertain. V lost 6 bases and J 5 bases, leaving 11 bases between the germline ends. Germline V lookup: CDR1 DFQATT, CDR2 SNEGSKA (reference sequence). This CDR3 has 11 amino acids. The CDR3 DNA is TGCAGTGCAGATCGTAGTCACGAGCAGTACTTC. This sequence encodes CSADRSHEQYF.

The V call is TRBV29-1, the J call TRBJ1-5; 7 bases align to TRBD1. V dropped 8 bases and J dropped 2; count of bases not matched to a gene: 12. Germline CDR1 SQVTM, CDR2 ANQGSEA. CDR3 length: 15 amino acids. The DNA of the CDR3 is TGCAGCTCGCGGCAGGGGGGATTCGGCAATCAGCCCCAGCATTTT. This sequence encodes CSSRQGGFGNQPQHF.

This sequence joins TRBV2 and TRBJ2-4, with 10 bases aligning to TRBD1. This CDR3 spans 12 amino acids. V shed 10 bases and J 7 bases; nucleotides not matched to a gene: 4. Germline V CDR1 and CDR2: SNHLY, FYNNEI. CDR3 protein: CAIEGQGNIQYF. The CDR3 DNA is TGTGCCATCGAGGGACAGGGGAACATTCAGTACTTC.